Detailed here is one TCR beta chain. The data belong to a study of blood T cell repertoires in COVID-19. Study at large: COVID-19 samples collected from the United States, Italy and Spain covered acute and convalescent phases. T cells, B-cell-depleted T cells, or PBMCs supplied cDNA or gDNA.

This CDR3 comprises 15 residues. The V end lost 5 bases, the J end lost 5 bases, and 18 bases lay between the germline ends. The germline CDR1 and CDR2 sequences are GTSNPN and SVGIG (reference sequence). Per the study methods: Amplification of reference gene primers was used by the study to estimate nucleated cell counts. Clones were read by immunoSEQ multiplex PCR, and TCRdb kept only the in-frame ones, dropping some. The V and J calls and clone size come from that table; D and trimming were worked out from the DNA. The profile shows about 490,000 clones, approximately 83% of them singletons. V gene TRBV30 combines with J gene TRBJ2-2; perhaps TRBD2 as D (5 bases). Material for sequencing was peripheral blood. The sequence was collected from a human donor in a cohort sampled during active COVID-19. The CDR3 DNA sequence: TGTGCCTGGGACTCGGACTGGACGGGTACCGGGGAGCTGTTTTTT. Translation gives CAWDSDWTGTGELFF. The variable domain in full, completed from reference TRBV30 and TRBJ2-2, reads SQTIHQWPATLVQPVGSPLSLECTVEGTSNPNLYWYRQAAGRGLQLLFYSVGIGQISSEVPQNLSASRPQDRQFILSSKKLLLSDSGFYLCAWDSDWTGTGELFFGEGSRLTVL.